The 19 T cell receptor beta chains below come from one sample, sequenced in a study of blood T cell repertoires in COVID-19. The repertoire was sequenced with immunoSEQ multiplex PCR; TCRdb's copy has only in-frame clones and lacks some. This table holds a few hundred thousand clones, approximately 80% found once. Input material: peripheral blood. Receptors originate from a woman under 30 with acute or convalescent COVID-19.

The rearrangement joins TRBV3-1 (or the pseudogene TRBV3-2) to TRBJ1-2; 7 nucleotides line up with TRBD1. The CDR3 is 14 amino acids. In germline, CDR1 is LGHDT, CDR2 YNNKEL (reference sequence). V lost 7 bases to trimming and J lost 6 bases; unmatched junction nucleotides: 11. The CDR3 DNA reads as TGTGCCAGCACGGGAGGGGGCGGGAGAGATGGCTACACCTTC. It translates to CASTGGGGRDGYTF.

This chain uses TRBV9 with TRBJ2-5, with D tentatively TRBD2 (5 bases). The V gene's germline CDR1 is SGDLS and CDR2 YYNGEE. The V end was cut by 3 bases, the J end by 5 bases, with 11 bases between. This CDR3 spans 13 amino acids. The CDR3 is CASSGGEGETQYF. CDR3 bases: TGTGCCAGCAGCGGGGGAGAAGGGGAGACCCAGTACTTC.

The rearrangement uses TRBV6-1 and TRBJ2-7, with D unresolved. V lost 2 bases and J lost 4, with 15 bases in between. The length of the CDR3 is 15 residues. The germline V gene has CDR1 MNHNS and CDR2 SASEGT. The CDR3 loop reads CASSEYRQALYEQYF. As DNA, the CDR3 is TGTGCCAGCAGTGAATACCGGCAGGCATTATACGAGCAGTACTTC.

This chain uses TRBV28 with TRBJ1-2, with a tentative D call TRBD1 (5 bases). This CDR3 contains 13 residues. V lost 7 bases and J lost 1, with 10 bases in between. Germline V CDR1 and CDR2: MDHEN, SYDVKM. The CDR3 loop is CASNRQSNYGYTF. CDR3 sequence (DNA): TGTGCCAGCAACAGACAGAGTAACTATGGCTACACCTTC.

This sequence joins TRBV28 and TRBJ2-3; tentative D call: TRBD2 (5 bases). V lost 2 bases, J lost 0 bases, and 18 bases lay in between. Germline V CDR1 and CDR2: MDHEN, SYDVKM. The CDR3 loop spans 18 amino acids. The DNA of the CDR3 is TGTGCCAGCAGTTTAAGTCGCCAGCGGTTCAGGAGCACAGATACGCAGTATTTT. This translates into CASSLSRQRFRSTDTQYF.

The chain combines TRBV7-2 with TRBJ2-1, with TRBD2 matching 10 bases. CDR1 is SGHTA, CDR2 FQGNSA, per germline. J lost 7 bases, V lost 5 bases, and 5 bases had no gene match. The CDR3 totals 14 residues. The CDR3 protein is CASSKGLAMNEQFF. For the CDR3, the DNA is TGTGCCAGCAGCAAGGGACTAGCGATGAATGAGCAGTTCTTC. The full variable domain, with the rest looked up from reference TRBV7-2 and TRBJ2-1, is GAGVSQSPSNKVTEKGKDVELRCDPISGHTALYWYRQSLGQGLEFLIYFQGNSAPDKSGLPSDRFSAERTGGSVSTLTIQRTQQEDSAVYLCASSKGLAMNEQFFGPGTRLTVL.

V gene TRBV6-6 combines with J gene TRBJ2-7; 14 positions match TRBD2. This CDR3 comprises 15 residues. Germline V gene lookup returns CDR1 MNHNY and CDR2 SVGAGI (reference sequence). The trim removed 5 bases at V and 4 bases at J, leaving 4 bases unmatched. The CDR3 is CASSMGLAGEYEQYF. CDR3 nucleotides: TGTGCCAGCAGTATGGGACTAGCGGGAGAGTACGAGCAGTACTTC.

This clone was observed once. CDR3 protein: CATSDGQASNQPQHF. In nucleotides, the CDR3 is TGTGCCACCAGTGACGGACAGGCTAGCAATCAGCCCCAGCATTTT. The chain recombines TRBV24-1 with TRBJ1-5; 7 bases line up with TRBD1. CDR1 and CDR2 (germline): KGHDR, SFDVKD. With V trimmed by 4 bases and J by 0 bases, 2 bases remained unmatched. The CDR3 length is 15 residues.

The chain uses TRBV18 and TRBJ1-5; D might be TRBD1 (6 bases). The CDR3 length is 19 residues. V gave up 3 bases and J gave up 0 bases, with 21 bases separating them. Germline CDR1 and CDR2: KGHSH and LQKENI. CDR3 DNA: TGTGCCAGCTCACCCCTCGGACAGACCAGTTCTTATAGCAATCAGCCCCAGCATTTT. It is translated as CASSPLGQTSSYSNQPQHF.

The V call is TRBV25-1, the J call TRBJ1-1; the D gene is possibly TRBD1 (5 bases). Trimming shortened V by 3 bases and J by 2 bases, and 10 bases separated the two germline ends. There are 14 residues in the CDR3. Germline V gene data show CDR1 as MGHDK and CDR2 as SYGVNS. CDR3 nucleotides: TGTGCCAGCAGTGAGGCGGGGGACAACACTGAAGCTTTCTTT. Translating gives CASSEAGDNTEAFF.

The chain employs TRBV7-2 and TRBJ1-1; D ambiguous. The length of the CDR3 is 15 residues. CDR1 is SGHTA and CDR2 is FQGNSA in the germline V gene. Trimming took off 0 bases at V and 3 bases at J, with 11 bases between the two ends. The CDR3 sequence: CASSLAAGLYTEAFF. The CDR3 nucleotides are TGTGCCAGCAGCTTAGCCGCCGGGTTGTACACTGAAGCTTTCTTT.

This sequence joins TRBV6-4 and TRBJ2-1; 9 nucleotides match TRBD1. The CDR3 runs to 15 residues. Germline loops: CDR1 MRHNA, CDR2 SNTAGT. J lost 2 bases, V lost 7 bases, and 6 bases had no gene match. The DNA of the CDR3 is TGTGCCAGCATTTGGACAGGGGTTCCCTACAATGAGCAGTTCTTC. Translation gives CASIWTGVPYNEQFF.

This rearrangement joins TRBV18 to TRBJ2-3, with 16 bases that match TRBD2. The CDR3 is made up of 17 amino acids. Germline V lookup: CDR1 KGHSH, CDR2 LQKENI. With 5 bases clipped from V and 11 bases from J, the junction kept 13 bases outside the gene matches. CDR3 nucleotide sequence: TGTGCCAGCTCAATGCCGGGACTAGCGGGAGGGCCTCCAGGGCAGTATTTT. Translation gives CASSMPGLAGGPPGQYF.

The chain carries TRBV7-2 and TRBJ2-3, with a tentative D call TRBD1 (6 bases). The CDR3 is 15 amino acids. The germline V gene encodes CDR1 SGHTA and CDR2 FQGNSA. Trimming removed 5 bases from V and 4 bases from J, with 16 bases in between. CDR3 DNA sequence: TGTGCCAGCAGCCCAAGGGGGAGAGGAGCAGATACGCAGTATTTT. Translating gives CASSPRGRGADTQYF.

As to this clone: At the DNA level, this CDR3 is encoded by other sequences in the same sample as well. The chain has TRBV7-3 and TRBJ1-2, with 9 bases aligning to TRBD1. V trimming: 5 bases; J trimming: 3 bases; junction bases outside the gene matches: 4. CDR1 is SGHTA, CDR2 FQGTGA, per germline. The CDR3 consists of 14 residues. CDR3 nucleotide sequence: TGTGCCAGCAGCCCGGGACAGGGATACTATGGCTACACCTTC. This translates into CASSPGQGYYGYTF.

Regarding this clone: Germline is not matched at one junction end, which may reflect a read error. The chain couples TRBV19 to TRBJ2-2, with TRBD1 matching 7 bases. The CDR3 runs to 14 residues. Germline V gene data show CDR1 as LNHDA and CDR2 as SQIVND (reference sequence). CDR3 DNA: TGTGCCAGTAGTGTAGACCCGGGACAGGGGGAGCTGTTTTTT. This translates into CASSVDPGQGELFF.

This clone was counted a single time. One end of the junction does not line up with germline, which may come from a read error. Distinct nucleotide sequences in the sample also encode this CDR3. This chain uses TRBV7-7 with TRBJ2-1, with 7 bases matching TRBD1. This CDR3 spans 13 amino acids. Germline V gene data show CDR1 as SSHAT and CDR2 as FNYEAQ (reference sequence). The CDR3 region has the DNA TGTGCTAGCAGCTCCCGACAGGGCAATGAGCAGTTCTTC. Its translation is CASSSRQGNEQFF.

This chain links TRBV15 with TRBJ2-7, with 9 positions matching TRBD2. This CDR3 region has 19 residues. V shed 0 bases, J shed 0 bases, and the junction held 12 bases outside the gene matches. CDR1 and CDR2 (germline): LNHNV, YYDKDF (reference sequence). CDR3 in amino acids: CATSRDSGLAGPDSYEQYF. The CDR3 DNA reads as TGTGCCACCAGCAGAGATTCGGGGCTAGCGGGACCCGACTCCTACGAGCAGTACTTC.

As regards this clone: The junction and the germline gene differ at one end; a read error may be behind it. The chain joins TRBV10-3 to TRBJ2-5; a weak D match, TRBD1 (6 bases). The CDR3 has 19 amino acids. Germline lookup yields CDR1 ENHRY and CDR2 SYGVKD. In DNA, the CDR3 is TGTGCCATCAGTGACCCACCCGGGACACGCTATCAATCCCAAGAGACCCTGTACTTC. It codes for CAISDPPGTRYQSQETLYF.